This T cell receptor (beta chain) was profiled in a study of blood T cell repertoires in COVID-19. For the study at large: Sites across the United States, Italy and Spain contributed samples from acute and convalescent COVID-19.

Per the study methods: It was from reference gene primer amplification that nucleated cell counts were estimated. Measured with immunoSEQ multiplex PCR; TCRdb has only the in-frame clones, and not every one. The DNA was the basis for D and trimming; V, J and clone size are from that table. This repertoire shows approximately 150,000 clones, approximately 80% found once; its top ten account for around 15%. The CDR3 contains 17 residues. From germline, CDR1 is MGHRA and CDR2 YSYEKL. The V gene end was trimmed by 0 bases and the J gene end by 5 bases; junction bases not matched to a gene: 11. Clinical history reported by participants formed the basis on which cohorts were assigned.

The clonotype comes from a man in his fifties who had recovered from COVID-19. V and J are TRBV4-1 and TRBJ1-1, with 8 bases matching TRBD1. Sequencing input: PBMCs or T cells enriched from blood (not recorded which). The DNA for the CDR3 is TGCGCCAGCAGCCAAGATTTAAGCGGACAGGGAAAAACTGAAGCTTTCTTT. It specifies CASSQDLSGQGKTEAFF.